This T cell receptor (beta chain) was identified in a study of blood T cells in healthy people across ages. Study context: Capture via template switching afforded approximately one barcoded beta molecule per two T cells.

In the case of this clonotype: A much larger clone is a single base away; this may be a read error.

Primers used in a second PCR of roughly 7 to 12 cycles were a sample-barcoded 5' primer and a J-beta primer mix. TCRdb re-called the 5' RACE reads through MiXCR, storing one row per CDR3 protein. The top ten hold roughly 10% of the sample, which has more than 750,000 distinct CDR3 sequences, roughly 28% seen once. The same sample was also used in a study of T cells of mothers and their children. That publication notes: Every mother produced more than 9.5 million TCR beta CDR3 reads, whereas every child provided several million. There were no persistent microchimeric T cell clones detected.

The sample comprised blood. The origin of this receptor is a woman in her thirties or forties in good health.

The CDR3 DNA reads as TGTGCCAGCAGCCAAGGTGATGTGGAGCAGTTCTTC. It translates to CASSQGDVEQFF. This chain uses TRBV3-1 with TRBJ2-1; D gene uncertain. Deletions cut 1 base from V and 10 bases from J, with 8 bases between. This CDR3 is built from 12 residues. CDR1 is LGHDT, CDR2 YNNKEL, per germline (reference sequence).